What follows are 11 T cell receptor beta chains derived from one specimen sequenced in a study of shared clonotypes between healthy human individuals. Naive-designated CD8 cells lacked CD45RO, were positively enriched for CCR7, and omitted terminally differentiated effector memory CD45RA+ cells. Data came from immunoSEQ multiplex PCR; TCRdb stores just in-frame clones and leaves some out. The data show about 680,000 clones, about 90% seen once. Specimen: naive CD8+ T cells sorted from blood. The origin of the receptors is a man aged 30 to 39 in good health.

This clone has only one observation. This chain uses TRBV19 with TRBJ1-5, with no clear D. Germline lookup yields CDR1 LNHDA and CDR2 SQIVND (reference sequence). This CDR3 has 14 residues. Trimming removed 8 bases from V and 0 bases from J, with 11 bases in between. In DNA, the CDR3 is TGTGCCAGTGCTATCTCGATTAGCAATCAGCCCCAGCATTTT. Translated, it gives CASAISISNQPQHF.

The gene calls are TRBV7-2 and TRBJ2-1, with D unclear. This CDR3 has 16 residues. From germline, CDR1 is SGHTA and CDR2 FQGNSA. Deletions cut 5 bases from V and 0 bases from J, with 14 bases between. DNA of the CDR3: TGTGCCAGCAGCCTTCCTGTTACGCCCTCCTACAATGAGCAGTTCTTC. Translated, it gives CASSLPVTPSYNEQFF.

The V call is TRBV5-8, the J call TRBJ1-5; D not resolved. From germline, CDR1 is SGHTS and CDR2 YDEGEE. This CDR3 region has 15 residues. V was pared by 1 base and J by 4 bases, with 12 bases between. CDR3 residues: CASSLISWANQPQHF. The CDR3 bases are TGTGCCAGCAGCTTGATTAGTTGGGCAAATCAGCCCCAGCATTTT.

The V gene is TRBV7-9, the J gene TRBJ2-1, with D unresolved. Per the germline V gene, CDR1 is SEHNR and CDR2 is FQNEAQ (reference sequence). The CDR3 has 14 amino acids. Trimming removed 5 bases at V and 6 bases at J, with 14 bases between. DNA for the CDR3: TGTGCCAGCAGCGGACCCGCCCCGGGCAATGAGCAGTTCTTC. This gives the protein CASSGPAPGNEQFF.

V gene TRBV6-1 combines with J gene TRBJ1-2, with D hard to call. Germline lookup yields CDR1 MNHNS and CDR2 SASEGT. The CDR3 has 13 residues. Trimming removed 8 bases at V and 7 bases at J, with 17 bases between. The chain's CDR3 is CASPGQARLGYTF. In DNA form, the CDR3 reads TGTGCCAGCCCGGGCCAGGCCCGACTTGGCTACACCTTC.

The chain uses TRBV5-4 and TRBJ2-2, with 12 bases identical to TRBD2. In germline, CDR1 is SGHNT, CDR2 YYREEE (reference sequence). V trimming: 4 bases; J trimming: 10 bases; junction bases outside the gene matches: 8. The CDR3 runs 15 residues. The CDR3 DNA reads as TGTGCCAGCAGCCCCAGGACTAGCGGGAAAGAGGAGCTGTTTTTT. This codes for CASSPRTSGKEELFF.

This chain uses TRBV28 with TRBJ2-3; the match to TRBD2 covers 9 bases. Germline V CDR1 and CDR2: MDHEN, SYDVKM. With V trimmed by 7 bases and J by 5 bases, 19 bases remained unmatched. This CDR3 has 18 residues. CDR3 in amino acids: CASIPQLAGQMWGDTQYF. The CDR3 DNA is TGTGCCAGCATCCCCCAACTAGCGGGCCAAATGTGGGGAGATACGCAGTATTTT.

The V gene is TRBV5-1, the J gene TRBJ1-5; D might be TRBD1 (5 bases). This CDR3 region has 18 residues. Germline V gives CDR1 SGHRS, CDR2 YFSETQ. With 7 bases removed from V and 10 bases from J, the gap between germline ends came to 33 bases. For the CDR3, the DNA is TGCGCCAGCCACCTTTCACAGGCGTGGTGGGGAACAATCAGCCCCCAGCATTTT. It yields the protein CASHLSQAWWGTISPQHF.

The chain couples TRBV7-8 to TRBJ2-5; a possible D gene is TRBD1 (7 bases). Trimming took off 5 bases at V and 5 bases at J, with 18 bases between the two ends. The CDR3 runs to 15 residues. The germline CDR1 and CDR2 sequences are SGHVS and FQNEAQ. The CDR3: CASSAYRQGGETQYF. DNA for the CDR3: TGTGCCAGCAGCGCTTATCGACAGGGAGGCGAGACCCAGTACTTC.

Concerning this clone: Other DNA sequences in the sample encode the same CDR3. The genes are TRBV27 and TRBJ2-7, with 9 bases aligning to TRBD2. Germline values: CDR1 MNHEY, CDR2 SMNVEV (reference sequence). V shed 3 bases, J shed 3 bases, and the junction held 0 bases outside the gene matches. The CDR3 covers 13 residues. The CDR3 DNA follows: TGTGCCAGCAGTTTGCGGGGGGGCTACGAGCAGTACTTC. Translating it yields CASSLRGGYEQYF.

V usage is TRBV19 and J usage is TRBJ2-1; TRBD2 might be the D (5 bases). The CDR3 has 14 residues. From germline, CDR1 is LNHDA and CDR2 SQIVND (reference sequence). The ends were cut back, 7 bases at V and 4 bases at J, with 14 bases in the middle. The CDR3 protein is CASTRWSGYNEQFF. CDR3 DNA sequence: TGTGCCAGTACTAGATGGAGCGGATACAATGAGCAGTTCTTC.